Each of the 10 T cell receptor beta chains below was sequenced from the same sample in a study of blood T cell repertoires in COVID-19. Clones were read by immunoSEQ multiplex PCR, and TCRdb kept only the in-frame ones, dropping some. This table has over 250,000 clones, 88% appearing once. Sequencing input: peripheral blood. Source of these receptors: a man aged 60-69 years who had recovered from COVID-19.

The V call is TRBV3-1 (or the pseudogene TRBV3-2), the J call TRBJ2-6, with 12 bases that match TRBD1. Trimming at V came to 3 bases and at J to 1 base, leaving 7 bases not matched to a gene. This CDR3 has 19 amino acids. CDR1 and CDR2 from the germline V gene are LGHDT and YNNKEL (reference sequence). In nucleotides, the CDR3 is TGTGCCAGCAGCCAGGGACTGGGACAGGGGGCGTCTGGGGCCAACGTCCTGACTTTC. This sequence encodes CASSQGLGQGASGANVLTF.

The rearrangement uses TRBV2 and TRBJ1-1; 7 bases agree with TRBD1. The CDR3 loop spans 16 amino acids. Germline-derived CDR1 and CDR2 are SNHLY and FYNNEI. Trimming took 3 bases from V and 0 from J; bases not matched to a gene: 7. The CDR3 DNA reads as TGTGCCAGCAGTGAGATGAGACAGGGCCTGAACACTGAAGCTTTCTTT. As protein: CASSEMRQGLNTEAFF.

This clone was counted only a few times. The junction differs from germline at one of its ends, possibly a read error. The chain uses TRBV7-7 and TRBJ1-1, with 7 bases matching TRBD1. Germline CDR1 and CDR2: SSHAT and FNYEAQ (reference sequence). This CDR3 has 14 residues. In DNA, the CDR3 is TGTGCTAGCAGCTTACGGGACAGGAACACTGAAGCTTTCTTT. This translates into CASSLRDRNTEAFF.

The J gene is TRBJ1-1, the V gene TRBV12-5; TRBD1 matches 10 bases. The CDR3 loop spans 12 amino acids. Germline values: CDR1 LGHNT, CDR2 FRNRAP. V lost 9 bases and J lost 5; bases outside the gene matches: 3. The CDR3: CASTDRGTEAFF. Here the CDR3 DNA reads TGTGCTAGCACGGACAGGGGGACTGAAGCTTTCTTT.

V gene TRBV19 combines with J gene TRBJ1-3, with 8 bases aligning to TRBD1. Per germline, CDR1 LNHDA and CDR2 SQIVND (reference sequence). This CDR3 has 15 amino acids. After removal of 6 bases from V and 4 bases from J, the junction contained 8 bases not matched to a gene. CDR3 coding DNA: TGTGCCAGTAGGGAGACAGGGGCGCACGGAAACACCATATATTTT. This encodes CASRETGAHGNTIYF.

The V call is TRBV5-4, the J call TRBJ1-6, with D possibly TRBD1 on 6 matching bases. Germline V gives CDR1 SGHNT, CDR2 YYREEE (reference sequence). CDR3 length: 15 amino acids. V dropped 0 bases and J dropped 7 bases, with 11 bases sitting between them. The CDR3 bases are TGTGCCAGCAGCTTGGAGGACAGACCGAATTCACCCCTCCACTTT. This encodes CASSLEDRPNSPLHF.

The chain links TRBV13 to TRBJ2-7, with D perhaps TRBD1 (6 bases). Trimming cost V 1 base and J 3 bases, with 10 bases left between them. The germline V gene has CDR1 PRHDT and CDR2 FYEKMQ (reference sequence). The CDR3 runs to 14 residues. Here the CDR3 reads CASSLARGIYEQYF. The CDR3 DNA sequence: TGTGCCAGCAGCTTAGCCAGGGGAATCTACGAGCAGTACTTC.

In its sample, this clone was seen a few times. This chain links TRBV23-1 with TRBJ2-4, with 8 nucleotides matching TRBD1. TRBV23-1 is an ORF; its function is uncertain. This CDR3 has 16 residues. V lost 4 bases to trimming and J lost 4 bases; unmatched junction nucleotides: 9. The CDR3 sequence: CASSPTPGTGKNIQYF. The CDR3 DNA reads as TGCGCCAGCAGTCCGACCCCCGGGACAGGTAAAAACATTCAGTACTTC.

V is TRBV21-1 and J is TRBJ1-4; no check of the table's D call, TRBD1, against the DNA was made. TRBV21-1 is shown as a pseudogene. CDR3 size: 17 residues. In nucleotides, the CDR3 is TGTGCCAGCAGCAAACGGACACCACTCACAACTAATGAAAAACTGTTTTTT. Translated, it gives CASSKRTPLTTNEKLFF.

The J gene is TRBJ2-2, the V gene TRBV9; 10 nucleotides align to TRBD2. With 0 bases clipped from V and 4 bases from J, the junction kept 3 bases outside the gene matches. This CDR3 region has 16 residues. Germline CDR1 SGDLS, CDR2 YYNGEE. CDR3 DNA sequence: TGTGCCAGCAGCGTAGTAGTAGCGGGGGGCACCGGGGAGCTGTTTTTT. Translated, it gives CASSVVVAGGTGELFF.